This T cell receptor (beta chain) is drawn from a study of OX40 agonist ivuxolimab in advanced cancers. Study-level results: Among the lowest levels of clonal expansion were found in partial responders at 0.1-3.0 mg/kg.

The cohort excluded patients with autoimmune disease history or systemic immunosuppression. Method: immunoSEQ multiplex PCR; TCRdb's copy keeps in-frame clones and lacks some. The sample contains tens of thousands of clones, about 90% of which appear only once. The CDR3 is made up of 17 amino acids. Germline CDR1 SGDLS, CDR2 YYNGEE. Trimming removed 3 bases from V and 8 bases from J; junction bases left unmatched: 16. Of note for this clone: Its antigen is not identified.

The V gene is TRBV9, the J gene TRBJ2-1; TRBD2 matches 8 bases. The clonotype was recovered from an adult with an advanced solid tumor such as melanoma, head and neck, liver or kidney cancer. The sample consisted of CD4+ or CD8+ T cells sorted from blood, taken in a trial of the OX40 agonist ivuxolimab. For the CDR3, the DNA is TGTGCCAGCAGCGGTAGTATTAGGAGCGGGAGTCTCTATGAGCAGTTCTTC. It codes for CASSGSIRSGSLYEQFF.